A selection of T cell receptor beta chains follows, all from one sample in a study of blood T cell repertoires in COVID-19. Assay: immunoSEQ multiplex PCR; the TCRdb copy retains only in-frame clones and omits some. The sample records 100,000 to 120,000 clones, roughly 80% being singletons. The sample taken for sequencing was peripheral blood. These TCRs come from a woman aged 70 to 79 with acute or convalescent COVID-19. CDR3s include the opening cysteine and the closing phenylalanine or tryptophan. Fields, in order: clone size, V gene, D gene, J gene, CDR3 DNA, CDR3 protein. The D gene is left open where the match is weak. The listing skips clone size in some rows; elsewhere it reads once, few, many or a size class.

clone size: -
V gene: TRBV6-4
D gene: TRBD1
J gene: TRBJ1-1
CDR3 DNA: TGTGCCAGCAAAAGGGGGCCGGAGAACACTGAAGCTTTCTTT
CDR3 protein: CASKRGPENTEAFF

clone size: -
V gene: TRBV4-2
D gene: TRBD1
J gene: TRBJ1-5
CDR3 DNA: TGTGCCAGCAGCGCTCAGGGGGTGGGTCAGCCCCAGCATTTT
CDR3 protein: CASSAQGVGQPQHF

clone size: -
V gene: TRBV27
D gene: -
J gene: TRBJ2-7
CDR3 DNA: TGTGCCAGCAGTTTATCAGGGGCGCCGTCCTACGAGCAGTACTTC
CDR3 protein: CASSLSGAPSYEQYF

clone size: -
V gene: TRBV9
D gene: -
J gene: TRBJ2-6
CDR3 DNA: TGTGCCAGCGCGGCAGGGGTCTCTGGGGCCAACGTCCTGACTTTC
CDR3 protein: CASAAGVSGANVLTF

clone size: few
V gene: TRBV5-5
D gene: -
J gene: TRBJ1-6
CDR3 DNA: TGTGCCAGCAGCTCAGCGGTGGATAATTCACCCCTCCACTTT
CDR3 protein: CASSSAVDNSPLHF

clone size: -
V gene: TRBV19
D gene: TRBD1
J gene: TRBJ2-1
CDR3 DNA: TGTGCCAGTAGTAGTATAGGTCGAGGGGGACAGGGGTCCTACAATGAGCAGTTCTTC
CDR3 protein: CASSSIGRGGQGSYNEQFF

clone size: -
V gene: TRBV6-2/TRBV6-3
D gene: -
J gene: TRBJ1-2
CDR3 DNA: TGTGCCAGCAGTTACGGGACACCGAACGTCTATGGCTACACCTTC
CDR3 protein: CASSYGTPNVYGYTF

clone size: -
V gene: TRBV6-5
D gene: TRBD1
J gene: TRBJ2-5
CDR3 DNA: TGTGCCAGCAGCCAAGGGATCGGGACAGGGGAGACCCAGTACTTC
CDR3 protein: CASSQGIGTGETQYF

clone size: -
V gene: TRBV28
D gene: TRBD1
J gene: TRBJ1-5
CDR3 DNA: TGTGCCAGCAGTCTTCGGACAGGGGGAAGCAATCAGCCCCAGCATTTT
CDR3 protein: CASSLRTGGSNQPQHF

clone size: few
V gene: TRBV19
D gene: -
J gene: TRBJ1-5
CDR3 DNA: TGTGCCAGTAGTATAGTGCACAGGGGCAATCAGCCCCAGCATTTT
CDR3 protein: CASSIVHRGNQPQHF

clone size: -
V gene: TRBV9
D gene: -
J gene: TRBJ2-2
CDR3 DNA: TGTGCCAGCAGCCGAACAGGGTCGAACACCGGGGAGCTGTTTTTT
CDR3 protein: CASSRTGSNTGELFF

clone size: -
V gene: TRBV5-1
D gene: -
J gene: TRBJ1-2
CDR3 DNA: TGCGCCAGCAGCCCTATACTGGGGACTTTGAACTATGGCTACACCTTC
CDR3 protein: CASSPILGTLNYGYTF

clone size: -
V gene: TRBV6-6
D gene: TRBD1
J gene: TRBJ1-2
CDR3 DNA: TGTGCCAGCAGTCGTACAGGGGTTGGCTATGGCTACACCTTC
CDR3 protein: CASSRTGVGYGYTF

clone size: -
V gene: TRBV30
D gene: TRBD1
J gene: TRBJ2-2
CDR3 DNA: TGTGCCACAGACAGGGACACCGGGGAGCTGTTTTTT
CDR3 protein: CATDRDTGELFF

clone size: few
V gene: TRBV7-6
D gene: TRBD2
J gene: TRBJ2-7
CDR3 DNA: TGTGCCAGCAGCTTGGGCTCGGGAGGTTACGAGCAGTACTTC
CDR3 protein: CASSLGSGGYEQYF

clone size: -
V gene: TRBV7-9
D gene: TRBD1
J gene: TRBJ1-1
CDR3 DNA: TGTGCCAGCACCCTGGGTGCAGGGGGTCTTGAAGCTTTCTTT
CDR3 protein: CASTLGAGGLEAFF

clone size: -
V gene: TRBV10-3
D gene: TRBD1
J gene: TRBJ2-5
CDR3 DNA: TGTGCCATCAGGGGGACAGGAGAGACCCAGTACTTC
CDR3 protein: CAIRGTGETQYF

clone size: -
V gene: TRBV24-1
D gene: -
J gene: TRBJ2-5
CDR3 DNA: TGTGCCACCAGTGAGCCGGACGGGAAAGAGACCCAGTACTTC
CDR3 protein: CATSEPDGKETQYF

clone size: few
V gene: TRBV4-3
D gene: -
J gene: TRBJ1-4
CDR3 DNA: TGCGCCAGCAGCCCGAGGGGGGGAACTAATGAAAAACTGTTTTTT
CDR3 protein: CASSPRGGTNEKLFF

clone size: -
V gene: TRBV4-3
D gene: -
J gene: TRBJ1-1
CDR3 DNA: TGCGCCAGCAGCCAAGGGCGGCACCGCGGGCTTGAAGCTTTCTTT
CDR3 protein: CASSQGRHRGLEAFF

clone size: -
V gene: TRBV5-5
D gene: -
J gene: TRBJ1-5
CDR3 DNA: TGTGCCAGCAGCTTGAAGGGGTATAGCAATCAGCCCCAGCATTTT
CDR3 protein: CASSLKGYSNQPQHF

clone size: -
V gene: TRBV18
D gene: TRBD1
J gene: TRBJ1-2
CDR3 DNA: TGTGCCAGCTCACCACAAGGCTACCAGGGACAGGGTAATGGCTACACCTTC
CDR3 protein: CASSPQGYQGQGNGYTF

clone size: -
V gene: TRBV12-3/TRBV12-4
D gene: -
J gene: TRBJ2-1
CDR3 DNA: TGTGCCAGCAGTCCCGCCTACAATGAGCAGTTCTTC
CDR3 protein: CASSPAYNEQFF

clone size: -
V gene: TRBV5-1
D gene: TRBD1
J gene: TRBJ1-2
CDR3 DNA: TGCGCCAGCAGCCAACAACCGGGACAGGTCATCGGCTACACCTTC
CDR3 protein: CASSQQPGQVIGYTF

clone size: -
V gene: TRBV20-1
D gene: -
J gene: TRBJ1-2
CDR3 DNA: TGCAGTGCTAGTCTGGACTCAGCAACTACGGGTGGCTACACCTTC
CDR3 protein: CSASLDSATTGGYTF

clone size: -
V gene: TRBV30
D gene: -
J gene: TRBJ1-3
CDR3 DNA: TGTGCCTGGAGTGTGGGGGGGAGGGCTGGAAACACCATATATTTT
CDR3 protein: CAWSVGGRAGNTIYF

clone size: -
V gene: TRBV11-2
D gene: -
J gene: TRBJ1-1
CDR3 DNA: TGTGCCAGCAGCTTAGGGGCAGGGCTGAACACTGAAGCTTTCTTT
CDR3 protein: CASSLGAGLNTEAFF

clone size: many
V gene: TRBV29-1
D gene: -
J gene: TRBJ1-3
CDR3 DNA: TGCAGCGTCTTTGACAGTTCCTCTGGAAACACCATATATTTT
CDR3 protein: CSVFDSSSGNTIYF

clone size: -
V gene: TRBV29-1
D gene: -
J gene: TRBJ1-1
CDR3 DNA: TGCAGCAACACAGGTAATGGGAACACTGAAGCTTTCTTT
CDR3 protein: CSNTGNGNTEAFF

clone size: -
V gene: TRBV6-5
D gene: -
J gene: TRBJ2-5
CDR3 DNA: TGTGCCAGCAGTCCCAACTACCAAGAGACCCAGTACTTC
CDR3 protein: CASSPNYQETQYF

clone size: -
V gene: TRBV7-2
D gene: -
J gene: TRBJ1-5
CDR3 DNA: TGTGCCAGCAGCCTCCTCGGGGCCCAGCATTTT
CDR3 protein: CASSLLGAQHF

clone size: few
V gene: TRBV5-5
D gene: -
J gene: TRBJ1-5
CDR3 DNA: TGTGCCAGCAGCAAGGGAGATTATAGCAATCAGCCCCAGCATTTT
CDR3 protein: CASSKGDYSNQPQHF

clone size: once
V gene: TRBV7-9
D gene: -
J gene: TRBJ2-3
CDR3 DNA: TGTGCCAGCAGCTCGGAGTCACCACGCACAGATACGCAGTATTTT
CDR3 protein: CASSSESPRTDTQYF

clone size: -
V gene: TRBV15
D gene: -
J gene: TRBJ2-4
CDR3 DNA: TGTGCCACCAGCAGGAGGAGAGACATTCAGTACTTC
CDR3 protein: CATSRRRDIQYF

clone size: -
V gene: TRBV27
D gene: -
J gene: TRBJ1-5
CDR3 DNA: TGTGCCAGCAGGCCCGCACAGGGAGTCGCGGGCAATCAGCCCCAGCATTTT
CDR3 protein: CASRPAQGVAGNQPQHF

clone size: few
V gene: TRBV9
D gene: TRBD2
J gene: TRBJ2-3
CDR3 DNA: TGTGCCAGCAGCGTAGATAAAGCGGGGGGCGACACAGATACGCAGTATTTT
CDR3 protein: CASSVDKAGGDTDTQYF

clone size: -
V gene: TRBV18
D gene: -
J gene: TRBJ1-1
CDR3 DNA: TGTGCCAGCTCACCATTACAGGGCTCAAACACTGAAGCTTTCTTT
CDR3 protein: CASSPLQGSNTEAFF

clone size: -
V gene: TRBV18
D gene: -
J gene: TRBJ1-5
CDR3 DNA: TGTGCCAGCTCACCCTCGATCTTCGGGCAGGGGCCCTATCAGCCCCAGCATTTT
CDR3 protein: CASSPSIFGQGPYQPQHF

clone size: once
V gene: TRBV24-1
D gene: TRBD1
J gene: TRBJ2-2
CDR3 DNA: TGTGCCACCGGGGGACAGACGAACACCGGGGAGCTGTTTTTT
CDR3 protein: CATGGQTNTGELFF

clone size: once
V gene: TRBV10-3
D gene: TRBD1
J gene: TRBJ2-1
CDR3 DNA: TGTGCCATCAGTGTAACCGGGACAGGGGGATACAATGAGCAGTTCTTC
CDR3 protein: CAISVTGTGGYNEQFF

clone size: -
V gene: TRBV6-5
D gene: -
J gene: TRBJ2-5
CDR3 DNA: TGTGCCAGCAGTCGAGGGGCGGGGACCCAAGAGACCCAGTACTTC
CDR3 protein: CASSRGAGTQETQYF

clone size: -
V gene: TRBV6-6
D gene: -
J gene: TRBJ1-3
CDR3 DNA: -
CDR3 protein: CASSLFGPGSNPSSGNTIYF

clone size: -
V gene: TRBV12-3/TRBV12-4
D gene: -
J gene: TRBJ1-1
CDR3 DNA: TGTGCCAGCAGTTTACAGCGGCAAGCTTTCTTT
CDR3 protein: CASSLQRQAFF

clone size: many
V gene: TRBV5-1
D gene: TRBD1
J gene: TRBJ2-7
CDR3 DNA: TGCGCCAGCAGCCCCCGCCAGGACAGGGGAAGCGAGCAGTACTTC
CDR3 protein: CASSPRQDRGSEQYF

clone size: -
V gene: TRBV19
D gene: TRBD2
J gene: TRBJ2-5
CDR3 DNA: TGTGCCAGTAGTCCCAAGACTAGCGGGGGGGAAGAGACCCAGTACTTC
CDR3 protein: CASSPKTSGGEETQYF

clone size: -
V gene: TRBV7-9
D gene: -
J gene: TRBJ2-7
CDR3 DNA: TGTGCCAGCAGCTTAGGTTCCTGGGGGCCTTACGATTTTTACGAGCAGTACTTC
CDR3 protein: CASSLGSWGPYDFYEQYF

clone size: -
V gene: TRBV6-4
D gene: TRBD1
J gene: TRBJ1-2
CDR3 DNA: TGTGCCAGCAGTGACGGCCCAGGGGGGATATATGGCTACACCTTC
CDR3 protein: CASSDGPGGIYGYTF

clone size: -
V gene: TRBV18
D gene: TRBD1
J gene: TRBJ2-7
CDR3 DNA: TGTGCCAGCTCACGATACAGGGGGCGCGATGACGAGCAGTACTTC
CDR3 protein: CASSRYRGRDDEQYF

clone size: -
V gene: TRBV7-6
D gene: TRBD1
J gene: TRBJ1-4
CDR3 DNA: TGTGCCAGCAGCCTGGGACAGACTAATGAAAAACTGTTTTTT
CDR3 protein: CASSLGQTNEKLFF

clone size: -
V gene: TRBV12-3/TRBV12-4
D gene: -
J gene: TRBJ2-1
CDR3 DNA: TGTGCCAGCAGACTAGCCGCCTACAATGAGCAGTTCTTC
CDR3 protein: CASRLAAYNEQFF

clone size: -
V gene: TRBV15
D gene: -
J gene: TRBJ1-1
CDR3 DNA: TGTGCCACCAGCTTACGGACTGTGAACACTGAAGCTTTCTTT
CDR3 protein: CATSLRTVNTEAFF

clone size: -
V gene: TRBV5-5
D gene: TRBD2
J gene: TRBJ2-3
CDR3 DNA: TGTGCCAGCAGCCACATTACTAGCGGGGGGGCGAATACGCAGTATTTT
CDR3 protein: CASSHITSGGANTQYF

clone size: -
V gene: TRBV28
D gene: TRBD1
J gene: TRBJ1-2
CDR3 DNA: TGTGCCAGCAGTCCCTGGGACAGGGAGAATTATGGCTACACCTTC
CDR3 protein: CASSPWDRENYGYTF

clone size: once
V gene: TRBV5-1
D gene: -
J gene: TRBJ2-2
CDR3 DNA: TGCGCCAGCAGCTTGCTATGGAGGGGAATTGAGGAAACCGGGGAGCTGTTTTTT
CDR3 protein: CASSLLWRGIEETGELFF

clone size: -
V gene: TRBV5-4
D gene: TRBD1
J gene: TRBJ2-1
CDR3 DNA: TGTGCCAGCAGCAGACAGGGGGAGGACAATGAGCAGTTCTTC
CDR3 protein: CASSRQGEDNEQFF